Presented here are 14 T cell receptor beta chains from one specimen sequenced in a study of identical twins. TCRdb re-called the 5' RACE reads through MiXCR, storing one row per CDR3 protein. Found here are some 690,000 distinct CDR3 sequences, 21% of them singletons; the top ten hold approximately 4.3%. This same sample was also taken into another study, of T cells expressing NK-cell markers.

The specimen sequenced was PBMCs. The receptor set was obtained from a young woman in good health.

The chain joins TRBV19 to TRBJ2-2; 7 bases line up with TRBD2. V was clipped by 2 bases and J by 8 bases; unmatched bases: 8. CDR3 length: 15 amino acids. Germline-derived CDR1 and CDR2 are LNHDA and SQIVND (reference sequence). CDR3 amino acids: CASSIIGAGVGELFF. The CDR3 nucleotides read TGTGCCAGTAGTATAATCGGTGCGGGGGTTGGGGAGCTGTTTTTT.

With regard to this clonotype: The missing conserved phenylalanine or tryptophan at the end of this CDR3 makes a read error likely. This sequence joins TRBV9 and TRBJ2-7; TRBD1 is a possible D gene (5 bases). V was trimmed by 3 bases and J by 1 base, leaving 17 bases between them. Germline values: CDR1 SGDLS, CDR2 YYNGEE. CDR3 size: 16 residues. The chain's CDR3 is CASSAGSGIGSYEQYL. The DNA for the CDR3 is TGTGCCAGCAGCGCAGGATCAGGGATTGGGTCCTACGAGCAGTACTTG.

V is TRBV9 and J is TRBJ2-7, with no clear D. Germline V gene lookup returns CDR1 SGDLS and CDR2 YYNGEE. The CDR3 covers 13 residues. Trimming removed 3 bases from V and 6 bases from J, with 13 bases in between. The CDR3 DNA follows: TGTGCCAGCAGCGCACCGACTGACTTCGAGCAGTACTTC. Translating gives CASSAPTDFEQYF.

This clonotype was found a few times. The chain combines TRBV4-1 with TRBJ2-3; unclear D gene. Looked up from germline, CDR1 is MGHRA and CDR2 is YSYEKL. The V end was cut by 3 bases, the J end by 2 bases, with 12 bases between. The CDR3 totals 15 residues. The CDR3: CASSHPPTFTDTQYF. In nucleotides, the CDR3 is TGCGCCAGCAGCCATCCCCCCACTTTCACAGATACGCAGTATTTT.

The chain's CDR3 is CASSSLGEKLFF. DNA for the CDR3: TGTGCCAGCAGTTCCCTGGGGGAAAAACTGTTTTTT. The chain recombines TRBV6-5 with TRBJ1-4; unclear D gene. V was pared by 4 bases and J by 8 bases, with 8 bases between. This CDR3 is 12 amino acids long. CDR1 MNHEY and CDR2 SVGAGI come from the germline V gene.

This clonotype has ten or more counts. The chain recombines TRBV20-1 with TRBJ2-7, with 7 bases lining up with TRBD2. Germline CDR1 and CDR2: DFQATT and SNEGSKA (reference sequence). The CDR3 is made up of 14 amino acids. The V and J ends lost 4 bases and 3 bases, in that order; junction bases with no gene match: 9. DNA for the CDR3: TGCAGTGCTATGGGAGGGGCAGACGTCTACGAGCAGTACTTC. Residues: CSAMGGADVYEQYF.

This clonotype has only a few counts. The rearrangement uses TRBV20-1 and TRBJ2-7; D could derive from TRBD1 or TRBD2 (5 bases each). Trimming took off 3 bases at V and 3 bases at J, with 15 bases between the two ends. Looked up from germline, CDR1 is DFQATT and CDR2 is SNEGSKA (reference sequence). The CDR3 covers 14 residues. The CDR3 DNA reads TGCAGTGCTAGCGAGGGGCCAACGTACTACGAGCAGTACTTC. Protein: CSASEGPTYYEQYF.

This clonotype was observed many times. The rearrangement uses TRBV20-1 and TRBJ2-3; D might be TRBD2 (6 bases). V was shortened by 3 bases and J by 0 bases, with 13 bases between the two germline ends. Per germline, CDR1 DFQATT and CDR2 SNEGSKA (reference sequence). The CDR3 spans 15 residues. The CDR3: CSASEGGLSTDTQYF. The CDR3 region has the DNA TGCAGTGCTAGTGAGGGAGGACTTAGCACAGATACGCAGTATTTT.

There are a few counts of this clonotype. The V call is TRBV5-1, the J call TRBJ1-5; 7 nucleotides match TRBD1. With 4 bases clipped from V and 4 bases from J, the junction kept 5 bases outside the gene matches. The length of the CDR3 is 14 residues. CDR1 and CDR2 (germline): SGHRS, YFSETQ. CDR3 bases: TGCGCCAGCAGCGAGGGACAGTGGAATCAGCCCCAGCATTTT. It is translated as CASSEGQWNQPQHF.

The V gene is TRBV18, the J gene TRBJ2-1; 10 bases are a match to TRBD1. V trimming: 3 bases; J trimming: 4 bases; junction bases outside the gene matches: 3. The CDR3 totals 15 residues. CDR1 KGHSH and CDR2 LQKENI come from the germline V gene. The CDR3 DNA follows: TGTGCCAGCTCACCCGGGACAGGGGTTTACAATGAGCAGTTCTTC. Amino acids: CASSPGTGVYNEQFF.

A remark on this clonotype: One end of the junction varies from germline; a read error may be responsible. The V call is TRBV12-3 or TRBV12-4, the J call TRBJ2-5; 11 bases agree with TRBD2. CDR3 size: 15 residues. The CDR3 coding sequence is TGTGCCAGCAGCTTAGCGGGGGGGCCTCTGGAGACCCAGTACTTC. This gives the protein CASSLAGGPLETQYF.

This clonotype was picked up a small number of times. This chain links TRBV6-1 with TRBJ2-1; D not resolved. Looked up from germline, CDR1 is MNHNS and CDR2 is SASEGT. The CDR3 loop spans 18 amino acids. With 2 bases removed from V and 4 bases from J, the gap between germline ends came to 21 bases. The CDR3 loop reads CASSEMIGVRRKYNEQFF. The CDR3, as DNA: TGTGCCAGCAGTGAAATGATAGGTGTCAGGAGAAAGTACAATGAGCAGTTCTTC.

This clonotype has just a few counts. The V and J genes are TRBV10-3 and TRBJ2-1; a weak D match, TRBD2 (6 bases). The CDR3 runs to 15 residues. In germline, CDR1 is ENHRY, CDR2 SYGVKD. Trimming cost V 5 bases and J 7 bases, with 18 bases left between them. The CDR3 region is CAISPEGKGRNEQFF. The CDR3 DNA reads TGTGCCATCAGTCCAGAGGGGAAGGGGAGGAATGAGCAGTTCTTC.

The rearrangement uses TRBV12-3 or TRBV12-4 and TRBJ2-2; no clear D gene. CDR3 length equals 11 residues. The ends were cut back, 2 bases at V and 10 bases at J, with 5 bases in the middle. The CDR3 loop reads CASSLIEELFF. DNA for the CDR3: TGTGCCAGCAGTTTAATCGAGGAGCTGTTTTTT.